This TCR beta chain was captured in a study of regulatory T cells in long-lasting Graves disease. Whole-study results and caveats: With 2,741 shared public clonotypes, persistent patients exceeded new patients, who shared about a thousand.

Concerning this clonotype itself: Antigen unknown.

As for time point: newly diagnosed GD, antithyroid drugs for less than 3 months. PBMC RNA served as the TCR library source. Trimming cost V 0 bases and J 8 bases, with 4 bases left between them. Germline V gene lookup returns CDR1 DFQATT and CDR2 SNEGSKA (reference sequence). The CDR3 is 10 amino acids. HTBI primers from iRepertoire and Arm-PCR of CDR3 regions yielded the TCR beta libraries. TCRdb re-analysed the multiplex PCR reads in MiXCR, keeping a single row per CDR3 protein. The data contain 450,000 to 700,000 distinct CDR3 sequences, 13% of them singletons. The data also belong to a second study, concerning T cells in Graves' hyperthyroidism and ophthalmopathy.

The clonotype was recovered from a man in his thirties or forties with Graves disease. Sequenced material: peripheral blood mononuclear cells (PBMCs), taken at new diagnosis, from a patient treated with antithyroid drugs. V usage is TRBV20-1 and J usage is TRBJ1-2; D unclear. CDR3 in amino acids: CSAREAGYTF. CDR3 in DNA: TGCAGTGCTAGAGAGGCCGGCTACACCTTC.